This TCR beta chain stems from a study of control samples from healthy donors and cancer patients. With 4 bases removed from V and 2 bases from J, the gap between germline ends came to 15 bases. CDR3 length: 16 amino acids. CDR1 and CDR2 from the germline V gene are SGHNT and YYREEE (reference sequence). Clones were sequenced by immunoSEQ multiplex PCR, and TCRdb holds only the in-frame ones, with some missing. The repertoire holds 150,000 to 200,000 clones, with 90% to 95% as singletons. V and J are TRBV5-4 and TRBJ2-2; possible D gene TRBD1, 7 bases. This sequence originates from a woman between 18 and 29 years old in good health. Sequenced input: blood. As DNA, the CDR3 is TGTGCCAGCAGCCTGGGCAGGGGGGCTAACACCGGGGAGCTGTTTTTT. It yields the protein CASSLGRGANTGELFF.